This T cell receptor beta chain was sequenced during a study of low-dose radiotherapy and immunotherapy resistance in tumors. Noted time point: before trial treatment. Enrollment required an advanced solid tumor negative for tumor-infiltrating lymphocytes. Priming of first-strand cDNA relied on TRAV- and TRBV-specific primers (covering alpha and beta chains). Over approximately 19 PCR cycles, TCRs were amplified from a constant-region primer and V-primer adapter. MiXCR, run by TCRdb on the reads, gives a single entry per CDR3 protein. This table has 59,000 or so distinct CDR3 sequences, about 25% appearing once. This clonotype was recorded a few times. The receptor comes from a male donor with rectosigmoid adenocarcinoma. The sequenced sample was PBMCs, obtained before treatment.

CDR3 residues: CASSTDGNTEAFF. The CDR3 coding sequence is TGCGCCAGCAGCACGGATGGGAACACTGAAGCTTTCTTT. The chain combines TRBV5-1 with TRBJ1-1; D call uncertain. V lost 4 bases and J 1 base, leaving 8 bases between the germline ends. Germline-derived CDR1 and CDR2 are SGHRS and YFSETQ. The CDR3 extends over 13 amino acids.